Listed below are T cell receptor beta chains from one sample, sequenced in a study of tumour-infiltrating T cells in Burkitt lymphoma. This table comes from immunoSEQ multiplex PCR, and its TCRdb copy is limited to in-frame clones, with some not included. The table records 13,000 or so clones, approximately 83% of them present only once. The sequenced sample consisted of tumor tissue. These receptors were obtained from a human donor with diffuse large B-cell lymphoma. Both conserved end residues are part of each CDR3. A D gene is named only where the DNA matches it firmly. Clone size is stated in some rows and not others, as once, few, many or a class when expanded.

d_call: TRBD2
j_call: TRBJ2-3
clone_size: .
v_call: TRBV11-2
cdr3_nt: TGTGCCAGCAGCCGGGGACTAGCGGGCACAGATACGCAGTATTTT
cdr3_aa: CASSRGLAGTDTQYF

d_call: .
j_call: TRBJ2-5
clone_size: .
v_call: TRBV29-1
cdr3_nt: TGCAGCGTCGCCCCTGTGAGTGGGGGAGAGACCCAGTACTTC
cdr3_aa: CSVAPVSGGETQYF

d_call: TRBD2
j_call: TRBJ2-1
clone_size: .
v_call: TRBV6-5
cdr3_nt: TGTGCCAGCACTATATTTAGCGGGGCAGACAATGAGCAGTTCTTC
cdr3_aa: CASTIFSGADNEQFF

d_call: TRBD2
j_call: TRBJ2-7
clone_size: once
v_call: TRBV27
cdr3_nt: TGTGCCAGCAGTTTATCGACTAGCGGGGGGATCTACGAGCAGTACTTC
cdr3_aa: CASSLSTSGGIYEQYF

d_call: .
j_call: TRBJ1-6
clone_size: .
v_call: TRBV7-6
cdr3_nt: TGTGCCAGCAGCTCCGACCCGGGACTCACTTCGACCCTCCACTTT
cdr3_aa: CASSSDPGLTSTLHF

d_call: TRBD1
j_call: TRBJ2-7
clone_size: .
v_call: TRBV6-5
cdr3_nt: TGTGCCACCCAACAGGGGGCGGTCGACGAGCAGTACTTC
cdr3_aa: CATQQGAVDEQYF

d_call: .
j_call: TRBJ1-1
clone_size: .
v_call: TRBV21-1
cdr3_nt: TGTGCCAGCACCAAAAGGGGGACCCGGAACACTGAAGCTTTCTTT
cdr3_aa: CASTKRGTRNTEAFF

d_call: .
j_call: TRBJ2-1
clone_size: .
v_call: TRBV5-6
cdr3_nt: TGTGCCAGCAGCTTACGACAGGCTAATGAGCAGTTCTTC
cdr3_aa: CASSLRQANEQFF

d_call: .
j_call: TRBJ2-6
clone_size: .
v_call: TRBV4-2
cdr3_nt: TGTGCCAGCAGCCAAGAGGGGGGGCGGGGAACTGGGGCCAACGTCCTGACTTTC
cdr3_aa: CASSQEGGRGTGANVLTF

d_call: TRBD2
j_call: TRBJ2-7
clone_size: .
v_call: TRBV5-4
cdr3_nt: TGTGCCAGCAGCTTGGTTGGCAACTTGGCGGGAGTGAGGGAGCAGTACTTC
cdr3_aa: CASSLVGNLAGVREQYF

d_call: TRBD1
j_call: TRBJ1-2
clone_size: .
v_call: TRBV5-1
cdr3_nt: TGCGCCAGCAGCGAATGGCCGGGACAGACCCTTGGCTACACCTTC
cdr3_aa: CASSEWPGQTLGYTF

d_call: .
j_call: TRBJ2-7
clone_size: .
v_call: TRBV6-6
cdr3_nt: TGTGCCAGCAGCTGGTCCTACGAGCAGTACTTC
cdr3_aa: CASSWSYEQYF

d_call: .
j_call: TRBJ1-2
clone_size: .
v_call: TRBV9
cdr3_nt: TGTGCCAGCAGCGTAGACAGTTACTATGGCTACACCTTC
cdr3_aa: CASSVDSYYGYTF

d_call: TRBD1
j_call: TRBJ1-1
clone_size: .
v_call: TRBV27
cdr3_nt: TGTGCCAGCGTATCACTGTACAGGGGAATTACTGAAGCTTTCTTT
cdr3_aa: CASVSLYRGITEAFF

d_call: .
j_call: TRBJ1-1
clone_size: .
v_call: TRBV5-8
cdr3_nt: TGTGCCAGCAGCTTGGGTCGGCTGAACACTGAAGCTTTCTTT
cdr3_aa: CASSLGRLNTEAFF

d_call: .
j_call: TRBJ1-5
clone_size: .
v_call: TRBV7-9
cdr3_nt: TGTGCCAGCAGCCAAGAGGATAGCAATCAGCCCCAGCATTTT
cdr3_aa: CASSQEDSNQPQHF

d_call: .
j_call: TRBJ1-2
clone_size: .
v_call: TRBV6-1
cdr3_nt: TGTGCCAGCAGTGAAAGGGATCCCTACACCTTC
cdr3_aa: CASSERDPYTF

d_call: .
j_call: TRBJ2-7
clone_size: .
v_call: TRBV5-5
cdr3_nt: TGTGCCAGCAGCTGGGTCACCACCTACGAGCAGTACTTC
cdr3_aa: CASSWVTTYEQYF

d_call: TRBD1
j_call: TRBJ2-7
clone_size: .
v_call: TRBV18
cdr3_nt: TGTGCCAGCTCACGGGACAGGGGCGAGCAGTACTTC
cdr3_aa: CASSRDRGEQYF

d_call: .
j_call: TRBJ2-3
clone_size: .
v_call: TRBV5-6
cdr3_nt: TGTGCCAGCAGCTTAGGAGTACGCTCAGTAGATACGCAGTATTTT
cdr3_aa: CASSLGVRSVDTQYF

d_call: .
j_call: TRBJ1-2
clone_size: .
v_call: TRBV19
cdr3_nt: TGTGCCAGTAGTTCGATAACCTATGGCTACACCTTC
cdr3_aa: CASSSITYGYTF

d_call: TRBD1
j_call: TRBJ1-1
clone_size: .
v_call: TRBV11-1
cdr3_nt: TGTGCCAGCAGCAGAGAAGGGGACAGGGGCATGGAAGCTTTCTTT
cdr3_aa: CASSREGDRGMEAFF

d_call: TRBD1
j_call: TRBJ1-1
clone_size: .
v_call: TRBV18
cdr3_nt: TGTGCCAGCTCACCCCGGACAGGGGTGAACACTGAAGCTTTCTTT
cdr3_aa: CASSPRTGVNTEAFF

d_call: .
j_call: TRBJ1-1
clone_size: .
v_call: TRBV9
cdr3_nt: TGTGCCAGCTCACCGAGGGCGAACACTGAAGCTTTCTTT
cdr3_aa: CASSPRANTEAFF

d_call: .
j_call: TRBJ2-1
clone_size: .
v_call: TRBV10-3
cdr3_nt: TGTGCCTCCCGCCCCGACAGCGCCACGGATCCGTTCTTC
cdr3_aa: CASRPDSATDPFF

d_call: .
j_call: TRBJ1-2
clone_size: .
v_call: TRBV6-5
cdr3_nt: TGTGCCAGCAGAGGGGCCTATGGCTACACCTTC
cdr3_aa: CASRGAYGYTF

d_call: .
j_call: TRBJ1-5
clone_size: once
v_call: TRBV9
cdr3_nt: TGTGCCAGCAGCGTAGAGCCAGGGGATGATCAGCCCCAGCATTTT
cdr3_aa: CASSVEPGDDQPQHF

d_call: .
j_call: TRBJ1-1
clone_size: once
v_call: TRBV9
cdr3_nt: TGTGCCAGCAGCGTAGCGCCACAGGGCACTGAAGCTTTCTTT
cdr3_aa: CASSVAPQGTEAFF

d_call: .
j_call: TRBJ2-2
clone_size: .
v_call: TRBV7-9
cdr3_nt: TGTGCCAGCAGCCCGGAGTTGGACTTATTGAACACCGGGGAGCTGTTTTTT
cdr3_aa: CASSPELDLLNTGELFF

d_call: .
j_call: TRBJ2-3
clone_size: few
v_call: TRBV9
cdr3_nt: TGTGCCAGCAGCGTAATGGGGCTAGGTACAGATACGCAGTATTTT
cdr3_aa: CASSVMGLGTDTQYF

d_call: TRBD1
j_call: TRBJ1-5
clone_size: .
v_call: TRBV6-6
cdr3_nt: TGTGCCAGCAGTTACCCCGACAGGGGTAGTCAGCCCCAGCATTTT
cdr3_aa: CASSYPDRGSQPQHF

d_call: TRBD1
j_call: TRBJ1-6
clone_size: .
v_call: TRBV7-9
cdr3_nt: TGTGCCAGCAGCGGAAGGACAGGGCCTGATTCACCCCTCCACTTT
cdr3_aa: CASSGRTGPDSPLHF

d_call: TRBD2
j_call: TRBJ2-1
clone_size: .
v_call: TRBV5-1
cdr3_nt: TGCGCCAGCAGCGGGTCCAGCGGGAAAGCTAGTGAGCAGTTCTTC
cdr3_aa: CASSGSSGKASEQFF

d_call: .
j_call: TRBJ1-3
clone_size: .
v_call: TRBV19
cdr3_nt: TGTGCCAGTAAGGAGGGCCCTGGAAACACCATATATTTT
cdr3_aa: CASKEGPGNTIYF

d_call: .
j_call: TRBJ1-1
clone_size: few
v_call: TRBV18
cdr3_nt: TGTGCCAGCTCACCACAGTACCAGTCGAACACTGAAGCTTTCTTT
cdr3_aa: CASSPQYQSNTEAFF

d_call: .
j_call: TRBJ1-1
clone_size: .
v_call: TRBV6-7
cdr3_nt: TGTGCCAGCAGTTACACTCCGGGTCGAAAGGGGCCGAACACTGAAGCTTTCTTT
cdr3_aa: CASSYTPGRKGPNTEAFF

d_call: .
j_call: TRBJ1-4
clone_size: .
v_call: TRBV7-2
cdr3_nt: TGTGCCAGCAGCCAGACAGGCCTTAATGAAAAACTGTTTTTT
cdr3_aa: CASSQTGLNEKLFF

d_call: .
j_call: TRBJ2-7
clone_size: .
v_call: TRBV7-2
cdr3_nt: TGTGCCAGCAGCTCCGAGGGGGAACAGTACTTC
cdr3_aa: CASSSEGEQYF

d_call: .
j_call: TRBJ1-4
clone_size: .
v_call: TRBV11-2
cdr3_nt: TGTGCCAGCAGCTTAGGTGGGATCGGCGAAAAACTGTTTTTT
cdr3_aa: CASSLGGIGEKLFF

d_call: .
j_call: TRBJ1-2
clone_size: .
v_call: TRBV25-1
cdr3_nt: TGTGCCAGCAGCGAAGGTTGGGGAATGGACTATGGCTACACCTTC
cdr3_aa: CASSEGWGMDYGYTF

d_call: .
j_call: TRBJ2-6
clone_size: .
v_call: TRBV4-2
cdr3_nt: TGTGCCAGCAGCCTAGGGCAGGGGAATGGGGCCAACGTCCTGACTTTC
cdr3_aa: CASSLGQGNGANVLTF

d_call: TRBD1
j_call: TRBJ2-5
clone_size: few
v_call: TRBV2
cdr3_nt: TGTGCCAGCAGAGTCTACAGGGGAGCTCAAGAGACCCAGTACTTC
cdr3_aa: CASRVYRGAQETQYF

d_call: .
j_call: TRBJ2-3
clone_size: .
v_call: TRBV7-8
cdr3_nt: TGTGCCAGCAGCAACACAGATACGCAGTATTTT
cdr3_aa: CASSNTDTQYF

d_call: .
j_call: TRBJ1-1
clone_size: .
v_call: TRBV7-8
cdr3_nt: TGTGCCAGCAGCCCGAAGTGGGAGGGTTCGAGCACTGAAGCTTTCTTT
cdr3_aa: CASSPKWEGSSTEAFF

d_call: .
j_call: TRBJ2-1
clone_size: .
v_call: TRBV27
cdr3_nt: .
cdr3_aa: CASSTSTGPSYNEQFF

d_call: TRBD2
j_call: TRBJ2-7
clone_size: .
v_call: TRBV5-1
cdr3_nt: TGCGCCAGCAGCTCCGGACTAGCGGGGGCCTCCTACGAGCAGTACTTC
cdr3_aa: CASSSGLAGASYEQYF

d_call: TRBD1
j_call: TRBJ2-7
clone_size: .
v_call: TRBV7-2
cdr3_nt: TGTGCCAGCAGCTGGGGACAGGGCAACGAGCAGTACTTC
cdr3_aa: CASSWGQGNEQYF

d_call: .
j_call: TRBJ2-3
clone_size: once
v_call: TRBV9
cdr3_nt: TGTGCCAGCAGCGAGACCCCCACTAGTGCAGATACGCAGTATTTT
cdr3_aa: CASSETPTSADTQYF

d_call: .
j_call: TRBJ1-1
clone_size: .
v_call: TRBV29-1
cdr3_nt: TGCAGCGTTGATCGCCGGAGGAGCACTGAAGCTTTCTTT
cdr3_aa: CSVDRRRSTEAFF

d_call: TRBD1
j_call: TRBJ2-7
clone_size: .
v_call: TRBV23-1
cdr3_nt: TGCGCCAGCTGTTCCGGGACAGGGATTTCCCACGAGCAGTACTTC
cdr3_aa: CASCSGTGISHEQYF

d_call: .
j_call: TRBJ1-3
clone_size: .
v_call: TRBV5-1
cdr3_nt: TGCGCCAGCAGTCCCGACCGGTACACCATATATTTT
cdr3_aa: CASSPDRYTIYF

d_call: .
j_call: TRBJ1-4
clone_size: .
v_call: TRBV27
cdr3_nt: TGTGCCAGCAGCTTGTCTGGTGCAACTAATGAAAAACTGTTTTTT
cdr3_aa: CASSLSGATNEKLFF

d_call: .
j_call: TRBJ1-2
clone_size: .
v_call: TRBV7-3
cdr3_nt: TGTGCCAGCAGCTTATTTGGCGGGACGGGTGGCTACACCTTC
cdr3_aa: CASSLFGGTGGYTF

d_call: .
j_call: TRBJ1-5
clone_size: .
v_call: TRBV19
cdr3_nt: TGTGCCATCGCGGACATAGCCCTGAATAGCAATCAGCCCCAGCATTTT
cdr3_aa: CAIADIALNSNQPQHF

d_call: .
j_call: TRBJ1-4
clone_size: .
v_call: TRBV13
cdr3_nt: TGTGCCAGCAGCTTAGAATCAGGGGCAGGAACCATGGATGAAAAACTGTTTTTT
cdr3_aa: CASSLESGAGTMDEKLFF